Listed here is a single TCR beta chain. Its matching antigen is unknown. The beta constant-region primer was an equimolar mix of two oligonucleotides covering TRBC1 and TRBC2. Nested alpha and beta constant-region primers with the SP2 primer drove four PCR rounds on ligated cDNA. From the UMI-ligation and nested PCR reads, TCRdb called clonotypes with MiXCR, one entry per CDR3 protein. Counted here are 85,000 to 130,000 distinct CDR3 sequences, roughly 15% occurring once; the ten biggest clones make up around 3%. This sample stems from a study of naive and memory T cell subsets. V was pared by 8 bases and J by 7 bases, with 22 bases between. Germline values: CDR1 SGDLS, CDR2 YYNGEE. CDR3 length equals 15 residues. Study-level findings and limits: Especially in CD8 cells, naive repertoires contained a few larger clonotypes, possibly CD45RA-re-expressing memory cells.

The chain employs TRBV9 and TRBJ1-5; tentatively, D is TRBD1 (5 bases). Sequenced material: naive CD8+ T cells from blood. The source of this sequence is a human donor in good health. The CDR3 spells CASGRGVERGQPQHF. The DNA of the CDR3 is TGTGCCAGTGGCCGGGGGGTAGAGAGAGGCCAGCCCCAGCATTTT.